A single sample gave rise to the 8 T cell receptor beta chains below, sequenced in a study of vaccination and CD4 T cells after COVID-19. With the Oncomine TCR Beta short-read assay, DNA from cultured CD4+ T cells was sequenced. One entry per CDR3 protein results from TCRdb running MiXCR on the PCR reads. The table includes 9,500 to 15,000 distinct CDR3 sequences, roughly half detected once. Treatment indicated: approximately 10-day PBMC culture with coronavirus spike peptide pools or control peptides (ViraFEST assay). The antigens for these receptors are not known. The source material was cultured CD4+ T cells from blood, sampled after SARS-CoV-2 vaccination. The receptors come from a human donor with COVID-19.

This clonotype turned up a few times. The chain is built from TRBV6-1 and TRBJ1-5; tentative D call: TRBD1 (5 bases). The CDR3 contains 14 residues. The germline V and J ends were trimmed by 7 bases and 1 base, with 11 bases remaining between them. CDR1 MNHNS and CDR2 SASEGT come from the germline V gene. The CDR3 sequence is CASTQGSSNQPQHF. The DNA for the CDR3 is TGTGCCAGCACCCAGGGTAGCAGCAATCAGCCCCAGCATTTT.

Only a few counts were recorded for this clonotype. The chain carries TRBV7-3 and TRBJ2-2; 9 nucleotides match TRBD2. The V and J ends lost 6 bases and 4 bases, in that order; junction bases with no gene match: 0. Germline-derived CDR1 and CDR2 are SGHTA and FQGTGA. The CDR3 has 13 amino acids. The CDR3 region has the DNA TGTGCCAGCAGTAGCGGGGGCACCGGGGAGCTGTTTTTT. Translated, it gives CASSSGGTGELFF. Full variable domain (rest looked up from reference TRBV7-3 and TRBJ2-2): GAGVSQTPSNKVTEKGKYVELRCDPISGHTALYWYRQSLGQGPEFLIYFQGTGAADDSGLPNDRFFAVRPEGSVSTLKIQRTERGDSAVYLCASSSGGTGELFFGEGSRLTVL.

The chain has TRBV19 and TRBJ1-6, with D possibly TRBD1 on 5 matching bases. The CDR3 covers 13 residues. Trimming removed 5 bases from V and 7 bases from J, with 9 bases in between. The germline CDR1 and CDR2 sequences are LNHDA and SQIVND (reference sequence). CDR3 loop: CASSAGRNSPLHF. CDR3 in DNA: TGTGCCAGTAGTGCAGGGCGAAATTCACCCCTCCACTTT.

The chain joins TRBV19 to TRBJ2-3; D might be TRBD2 (7 bases). Germline V gives CDR1 LNHDA, CDR2 SQIVND (reference sequence). Between the trimmed V and J ends, which lost 3 bases and 3 bases, there was a span of 22 bases. The CDR3 length is 18 residues. Here the CDR3 reads CASSIGPRGGGPTDTQYF. The CDR3 nucleotides read TGTGCCAGTAGTATCGGCCCCAGGGGCGGGGGCCCGACAGATACGCAGTATTTT.

This chain joins TRBV5-5 and TRBJ2-7; 15 nucleotides line up with TRBD2. The CDR3 is 14 amino acids. The germline V gene has CDR1 SGHKS and CDR2 YYEKEE (reference sequence). V was pared by 3 bases and J by 6 bases, with 1 base of the junction left unmatched. In nucleotides, the CDR3 is TGTGCCAGCAGCTCGGGACTAGCGGGGGGCGAGCAGTACTTC. Protein: CASSSGLAGGEQYF.

This clonotype was picked up a small number of times. The genes are TRBV20-1 and TRBJ2-3; the match to TRBD1 covers 8 bases. Per the germline V gene, CDR1 is DFQATT and CDR2 is SNEGSKA (reference sequence). This CDR3 region has 14 residues. Trimming cost V 6 bases and J 2 bases; bases outside gene matches: 7. For the CDR3, the DNA is TGCAGTGCGAAGACAGGGGCTAACACAGATACGCAGTATTTT. It translates to CSAKTGANTDTQYF.

This clonotype was found a few times. The chain joins TRBV27 to TRBJ1-1; 7 bases line up with TRBD1. V was pared by 6 bases and J by 6 bases, with 10 bases of the junction left unmatched. Per the germline V gene, CDR1 is MNHEY and CDR2 is SMNVEV (reference sequence). The CDR3 consists of 14 residues. This CDR3 reads CASRGGTVVSEAFF. The CDR3 region has the DNA TGTGCCAGCAGGGGCGGGACAGTTGTTTCTGAAGCTTTCTTT.

The rearrangement joins TRBV12-3 or TRBV12-4 to TRBJ2-7; 11 nucleotides agree with TRBD2. V lost 6 bases to trimming and J lost 5 bases; unmatched junction nucleotides: 6. There are 14 residues in the CDR3. CDR3: CASSSSGGINEQYF. The CDR3 region has the DNA TGTGCCAGCAGCTCTAGCGGGGGGATCAACGAGCAGTACTTC.